The clone carrying this TCR beta chain was recorded many times. Its antigen is currently unknown. This record belongs to a study of regulatory T cells in long-lasting Graves disease. Study results and caveats: Newly diagnosed disease favored TRBV20-1 and TRBJ2-1 over persistent disease. The study found lower TCR diversity in persistent Graves' patients than in newly diagnosed ones. Owing to a sample size that was small, accuracy may have been reduced.

V lost 5 bases and J 0 bases, leaving 7 bases between the germline ends. This CDR3 has 13 amino acids. Germline CDR1 SGHAT, CDR2 FQNNGV. Library construction for TCR beta used iRepertoire HTBI primers and Arm-PCR of CDR3 regions. TCRdb re-called the multiplex PCR reads through MiXCR, storing one row per CDR3 protein. The sample lists around 250,000 distinct CDR3 sequences; approximately 20% were seen once. Described time point: newly diagnosed GD, antithyroid drugs for less than 3 months. Extracted RNA from PBMCs served as the source of the TCR library. This same sample was also taken into another study, of T cells in Graves' hyperthyroidism and ophthalmopathy. From that paper: RT-PCR in the first round (using the HTBI primer set) targeted the TCR CDR3.

The clonotype originates from a woman younger than 45 with Graves disease. Sequenced here: peripheral blood mononuclear cells (PBMCs), sampled at new diagnosis, from a patient treated with antithyroid drugs. The V and J genes are TRBV11-2 and TRBJ1-1; D unresolved. The CDR3 loop is CASSRVLNTEAFF. CDR3 nucleotides: TGTGCCAGCAGCCGCGTCCTGAACACTGAAGCTTTCTTT.